Listed below are T cell receptor beta chains from one sample, sequenced in a study of blood T cell repertoires in COVID-19. Measured with immunoSEQ multiplex PCR; TCRdb has only the in-frame clones, and not every one. The sample yields some 150,000 clones, 87% seen once. The sequenced material came from peripheral blood. Receptor source: a man aged 50-59 years with active COVID-19. Each CDR3 is given with its conserved first and last residue. Fields, in order: V gene, J gene, clone size, D gene, CDR3 DNA, CDR3 protein. D genes are given only for firm matches. Size is omitted from some rows. Given values are once, few, many or a class for expanded clones.

>TRBV10-3|TRBJ2-5|NA|NA
TGTGCCATCCGGGGGGCAGGTGAAATACAAGAGACCCAGTACTTC
CAIRGAGEIQETQYF
>TRBV5-4|TRBJ2-7|NA|NA
TGTGCCAGCAGCTTGGCCGACAGGTTCTCCTACGAGCAGTACTTC
CASSLADRFSYEQYF
>TRBV27|TRBJ2-7|NA|TRBD1
TGTGCCAGCAGCCATCGGACAGGTTCCTACGAGCAGTACTTC
CASSHRTGSYEQYF
>TRBV7-9|TRBJ1-1|NA|TRBD1
TGTGCCGGATGTCAGGGGGCGACCACTGAAGCTTTCTTT
CAGCQGATTEAFF
>TRBV19|TRBJ2-5|NA|NA
TGTGCCAGTTCGACAGACCCGGGTGAGACCCAGTACTTC
CASSTDPGETQYF
>TRBV18|TRBJ1-1|NA|NA
TGTGCCAGCTCACTGTCCGGGAGGACTGAAGCTTTCTTT
CASSLSGRTEAFF
>TRBV7-2|TRBJ2-2|NA|NA
TGTGCCAGCAGCTTAGTCCAGGGGGGACGAACCGGGGAGCTGTTTTTT
CASSLVQGGRTGELFF
>TRBV11-1|TRBJ1-5|NA|TRBD1
TGTGCCAGCAGCTCCGACAGGGGCGGACCCCAGCATTTT
CASSSDRGGPQHF
>TRBV7-2|TRBJ1-6|NA|NA
TGTGCCAGCACTGTCCCGGGACAAGCCAATTCACCCCTCCACTTT
CASTVPGQANSPLHF
>TRBV27|TRBJ2-4|NA|NA
TGTGCCAGCAGTTTAACAGCGGCCGACCGGATTCAGTACTTC
CASSLTAADRIQYF
>TRBV7-3|TRBJ1-2|once|NA
TGTGCCAGCAGCGCCGGGCAGGGGTATGGCTACACCTTC
CASSAGQGYGYTF
>TRBV2|TRBJ2-5|NA|TRBD2
TGTGCCAGCATGCTCGAGCGGGGAGAAGAGACCCAGTACTTC
CASMLERGEETQYF
>TRBV2|TRBJ2-7|NA|NA
TGTGCCAGCAGGGAAAGAGGCGGGGAGTCCTACGAGCAGTACTTC
CASRERGGESYEQYF
>TRBV3-1/TRBV3-2|TRBJ2-7|NA|NA
TGTGCCAGCGGGAGAGCTGGAGTCGAGCAGTACTTC
CASGRAGVEQYF
>TRBV5-4|TRBJ2-3|NA|NA
TGTGCCAGCAGAATCGAGGGAACAGATACGCAGTATTTT
CASRIEGTDTQYF
>TRBV14|TRBJ2-7|NA|NA
TGTGCCAGCAGTCTTACCACTCCTAGACAGCTCTACGAGCAGTACTTC
CASSLTTPRQLYEQYF
>TRBV24-1|TRBJ2-5|NA|TRBD1
TGTGCCGGGGCTCCACGTGTAAGGACAGGGCTTTTTACTTGCCAAGAGACCCAGTACTTC
CAGAPRVRTGLFTCQETQYF
>TRBV4-3|TRBJ2-7|NA|NA
TGCGCCAGCAGCCAAGATCCCAGGGACGAGCAGTACTTC
CASSQDPRDEQYF
>TRBV2|TRBJ2-1|many|TRBD2
TGTGCCAGCAGTGACCCGGGGGGGACCTACAATGAGCAGTTCTTC
CASSDPGGTYNEQFF
>TRBV9|TRBJ2-7|NA|TRBD1
TGTGCCAGCAGCGTCACAGGGGGATCCTACGAGCAGTACTTC
CASSVTGGSYEQYF
>TRBV19|TRBJ1-6|NA|NA
TGTGCCAGTAGCTCCGGGACAAATGGTTCACCCCTCCACTTT
CASSSGTNGSPLHF
>TRBV7-2|TRBJ2-7|NA|TRBD2
TGTGCCAGCAGCCCCGGAGGAGCGGGGGGGAACGAGCAGTACTTC
CASSPGGAGGNEQYF
>TRBV6-2/TRBV6-3|TRBJ1-1|once|TRBD1
TGTGCCAGCAGTGTCAAAACGGGACAGGGGAACACTGAAGCTTTCTTT
CASSVKTGQGNTEAFF
>TRBV30|TRBJ2-1|NA|TRBD2
TGTGCCTGCCCCTTCCTAGCGGGGGGGCCAGGTGAGCAGTTCTTC
CACPFLAGGPGEQFF
>TRBV13|TRBJ1-5|NA|TRBD1
TGTGCCAGCGGACAGGGGGCAGGTGGCAATCAGCCCCAGCATTTT
CASGQGAGGNQPQHF
>TRBV5-6|TRBJ2-1|NA|TRBD1
TGTGCCAGCAGCAGTGACAGGGGCTTGAATGAGCAGTTCTTC
CASSSDRGLNEQFF
>TRBV18|TRBJ1-6|few|TRBD1
TGTGCCAGCTCACCAAGAGGACAGGGGATTTCACCCCTCCACTTT
CASSPRGQGISPLHF
>TRBV11-2|TRBJ2-5|NA|TRBD2
TGTGCCAGCAGCTTGAGCGGGGGAGAGACCCAGTACTTC
CASSLSGGETQYF
>TRBV19|TRBJ1-3|NA|NA
TGTGCCAGTAGTATGTTCAGTGGAAACACCATATATTTT
CASSMFSGNTIYF
>TRBV4-2|TRBJ2-1|NA|TRBD2
TGTGCCAGCAGCCAAGTAGCGGGGGGGCCTTACAATGAGCAGTTCTTC
CASSQVAGGPYNEQFF
>TRBV7-2|TRBJ2-3|once|TRBD2
TGTGCCAGCAGCTCGCGCCTAGACGGGGGGAGGGCCGATACGCAGTATTTT
CASSSRLDGGRADTQYF
>TRBV3-1/TRBV3-2|TRBJ2-2|NA|TRBD2
TGTGCCAGCAGCCAGACTAGCGGGGTAGGCACCGGGGAGCTGTTTTTT
CASSQTSGVGTGELFF
>TRBV6-5|TRBJ2-2|few|NA
TGTGCCAGCAGTTATCAGAACACCGGGGAGCTGTTTTTT
CASSYQNTGELFF
>TRBV5-1|TRBJ1-1|NA|TRBD1
TGCGCCAGCAGCCAGAAACAGGGGGCGGCCACTGAAGCTTTCTTT
CASSQKQGAATEAFF
>TRBV11-2|TRBJ2-7|NA|NA
TGTGCCAGCAGCTCCCTCCGGGTAGGAACAGGGGAGCAGTACTTC
CASSSLRVGTGEQYF
>TRBV9|TRBJ1-3|NA|TRBD1
TGTGCCAGCAGCATCTCCGGGACAGGGGGACCTGGAAACACCATATATTTT
CASSISGTGGPGNTIYF
>TRBV10-3|TRBJ1-3|NA|TRBD1
TGTGCCATCAGTGAGCAGGGGGCTGGAAACACCATATATTTT
CAISEQGAGNTIYF
>TRBV2|TRBJ2-7|NA|NA
TGTGCCAGCAGGGGTACCGGGACTCGCTCCTACGAGCAGTACTTC
CASRGTGTRSYEQYF
>TRBV7-3|TRBJ1-2|NA|TRBD1
TGTGCCAGCAGCCCGGACAGGGAAGGCGGCTACACCTTC
CASSPDREGGYTF
>TRBV6-5|TRBJ1-6|NA|TRBD1
TGTGCCAGCAGTCCCCAGACAGGGGAAGATTCACCCCTCCACTTT
CASSPQTGEDSPLHF
>TRBV5-1|TRBJ2-7|NA|NA
TGCGCCAGCAGCTTGGCCCAGGGAACCCGGGAGCAGTACTTC
CASSLAQGTREQYF
>TRBV5-1|TRBJ1-1|NA|NA
TGCGCCAGCAGCTTGGAGCAGGAAAACACTGAAGCTTTCTTT
CASSLEQENTEAFF
>TRBV19|TRBJ1-6|NA|NA
TGTGCCAGTAGTATAGAGGAGATCGGGAATTCACCCCTCCACTTT
CASSIEEIGNSPLHF
>TRBV10-2|TRBJ2-3|NA|TRBD2
TGCGCCAGCAGCGGGGAGGGAGTCACGCAGTATTTT
CASSGEGVTQYF
>TRBV6-2/TRBV6-3|TRBJ2-7|NA|TRBD2
TGTGCCAGCAGTTACAGACTAGCGGGGGCCACCTACGAGCAGTACTTC
CASSYRLAGATYEQYF
>TRBV6-5|TRBJ2-5|NA|NA
TGTGCCAGCAGTTCCTCAGCAGAGACCCAGTACTTC
CASSSSAETQYF
>TRBV7-2|TRBJ1-2|NA|TRBD1
TGTGCCAGCAGCTTCCAGGGGGCGCCTGGCTACACCTTC
CASSFQGAPGYTF
>TRBV5-1|TRBJ2-1|NA|TRBD2
TGCGCCAGCAGCCCTCCGACTAGCGGGGGGGCGGTGGAGCAGTTCTTC
CASSPPTSGGAVEQFF